This paragraph reports one T cell receptor (beta chain). Antigen unknown. The data stem from a study of shared clonotypes between healthy human individuals. Study at large: CD8 memory received one plate per donor, CD8 naive two, CD4 memory three and CD4 naive three. General study results and limits: On the whole, naive subsets had larger estimated richness than memory subsets had.

Several immunoSEQ 96-well plates shared each subset's DNA, each plate a replicate. Data came from immunoSEQ multiplex PCR; TCRdb stores just in-frame clones and leaves some out. This sample has about 2 million clones; about 95% occur once, and the top ten carry 1% to 1.5%. Cells designated naive CD8 were CD45RO-negative and were positively selected for CCR7, with terminally differentiated effector memory CD45RA+ cells excluded. The specimen was naive CD8+ T cells sorted from blood. This TCR was recovered from a young man in good health.

CDR3 protein: CASSPGVGYNEQFF. CDR3 DNA sequence: TGTGCCAGCAGCCCGGGAGTAGGCTACAATGAGCAGTTCTTC. The chain carries TRBV6-5 and TRBJ2-1, with D tentatively TRBD2 (6 bases). V was clipped by 6 bases and J by 3 bases, with 12 bases between them. The CDR3 loop spans 14 amino acids. Germline V gene data show CDR1 as MNHEY and CDR2 as SVGAGI.